A single sample gave rise to the 21 T cell receptor beta chains below, sequenced in a study of blood T cell repertoires in COVID-19 (dated by TCRdb to about 2020). Libraries were prepared through the immunoSEQ multiplex PCR assay. In TCRdb, the immuneACCESS table is reduced to in-frame sequences with V and J assigned. These tables do not hold every clone; where another copy was compared, an unresolved V gene accounts for under half, and the others remain unexplained. This sample holds some 380,000 clones; roughly four fifths were observed only once. The ten most abundant clones make up 1.1% of the sample. Sequenced input: peripheral blood. These receptors all stem from a human donor with acute or convalescent COVID-19. The donor label of this sample is uncertain.

The V and J genes are TRBV7-8 and TRBJ1-3; no clear D gene. Germline V CDR1 and CDR2: SGHVS, FQNEAQ. The CDR3 consists of 13 residues. The V end lost 6 bases, the J end lost 0 bases, and 6 bases lay between the germline ends. CDR3 in DNA: TGTGCCAGCAGACGGAGCTCTGGAAACACCATATATTTT. This encodes CASRRSSGNTIYF.

CDR3 bases: TGTGCCAGCAGCCCCCGGGGAGCGGGAGGCAGCGGGACCTACAATGAGCAGTTCTTC. It encodes CASSPRGAGGSGTYNEQFF. The chain recombines TRBV11-3 with TRBJ2-1; 9 bases are a match to TRBD2. V trimming: 5 bases; J trimming: 2 bases; junction bases outside the gene matches: 16. The CDR3 has 19 residues. CDR1 SGHNT and CDR2 YENEEA come from the germline V gene.

J is TRBJ1-5 and V is TRBV18; no definite D call. Germline lookup yields CDR1 KGHSH and CDR2 LQKENI. Trimming pared 1 base from V and 4 bases from J, leaving 11 bases between. This CDR3 region has 15 residues. The CDR3 coding sequence is TGTGCCAGCTCACCACAAACACATCCAAATCAGCCCCAGCATTTT. Protein sequence: CASSPQTHPNQPQHF.

V gene TRBV7-9 combines with J gene TRBJ1-1, with 8 bases matching TRBD1. Trimming at V came to 5 bases and at J to 1 base, leaving 9 bases not matched to a gene. Germline lookup yields CDR1 SEHNR and CDR2 FQNEAQ (reference sequence). There are 16 residues in the CDR3. The CDR3 protein is CASSLLVGQGNTEAFF. As DNA, the CDR3 is TGTGCCAGCAGCCTCCTTGTTGGACAGGGGAACACTGAAGCTTTCTTT.

The chain couples TRBV10-3 to TRBJ1-1, with 9 bases identical to TRBD1. The CDR3 spans 13 residues. The V gene end was trimmed by 9 bases and the J gene end by 5 bases; junction bases not matched to a gene: 7. CDR1 and CDR2 from the germline V gene are ENHRY and SYGVKD. CDR3 coding DNA: TGTGCCATTAACAGGGGGCCGGGGACTGAAGCTTTCTTT. Translation: CAINRGPGTEAFF.

The CDR3 nucleotides read TGTGCCTTTCCCCGGGGGGTCAGAGGCTACACCTTC. Amino acids: CAFPRGVRGYTF. The V and J genes are TRBV30 and TRBJ1-2; a weak D match, TRBD1 (5 bases). Trimming removed 7 bases at V and 8 bases at J, with 17 bases between. Looked up from germline, CDR1 is GTSNPN and CDR2 is SVGIG (reference sequence). The CDR3 covers 12 residues.

The rearrangement joins TRBV4-2 to TRBJ2-3; D perhaps matches TRBD1 (5 bases). Germline CDR1 is LGHNA and CDR2 is YNFKEQ. CDR3 length: 15 residues. V was cut by 0 bases and J by 5 bases, with 12 bases left in between. The CDR3 sequence: CASSQDGSGLDTQYF. The CDR3 DNA follows: TGTGCCAGCAGCCAAGACGGTTCAGGGTTAGATACGCAGTATTTT.

This clone has more than one count but fewer than ten. The rearrangement joins TRBV9 to TRBJ2-1; D gene unclear. The CDR3 has 14 amino acids. The germline V gene has CDR1 SGDLS and CDR2 YYNGEE. V lost 4 bases and J 9 bases, leaving 17 bases between the germline ends. The CDR3 protein is CASSTHPTFSEQFF. CDR3 bases: TGTGCCAGCAGCACGCACCCGACTTTCAGTGAGCAGTTCTTC.

The chain recombines TRBV30 with TRBJ1-6, with a tentative D call TRBD1 (5 bases). CDR3 size: 14 residues. The germline gives CDR1 GTSNPN, CDR2 SVGIG (reference sequence). The V end was cut by 4 bases, the J end by 10 bases, with 17 bases between. DNA for the CDR3: TGTGCCTGGAACCTCGACAGTTACGCCTCACCCCTCCACTTT. This translates into CAWNLDSYASPLHF. The whole variable domain, filled in from reference TRBV30 and TRBJ1-6, reads SQTIHQWPATLVQPVGSPLSLECTVEGTSNPNLYWYRQAAGRGLQLLFYSVGIGQISSEVPQNLSASRPQDRQFILSSKKLLLSDSGFYLCAWNLDSYASPLHFGNGTRLTVT.

The rearrangement joins TRBV7-9 to TRBJ2-4; D uncertain. Trimming left V 3 bases short and J 0 bases short, with 6 bases between. The CDR3 has 14 residues. Germline-derived CDR1 and CDR2 are SEHNR and FQNEAQ (reference sequence). The CDR3 is CASSFELAKNIQYF. The CDR3 DNA follows: TGTGCCAGCAGCTTCGAACTAGCCAAAAACATTCAGTACTTC.

This clone appeared once. V is TRBV5-4 and J is TRBJ1-2; 8 nucleotides agree with TRBD1. Germline V gene data show CDR1 as SGHNT and CDR2 as YYREEE (reference sequence). V was clipped by 5 bases and J by 8 bases; unmatched bases: 14. This CDR3 spans 15 amino acids. CDR3 sequence (DNA): TGTGCCAGCAGGTCCGCTGACAGGGGAAGAGAAGGCTACACCTTC. Translated: CASRSADRGREGYTF.

This chain connects TRBV12-3 or TRBV12-4 to TRBJ2-1; D unresolved. This CDR3 comprises 12 residues. V was cut by 3 bases and J by 13 bases, with 13 bases left in between. For the CDR3, the DNA is TGTGCCAGCAGTTTTAAACCTGTGAGACAGTTCTTC. Protein product: CASSFKPVRQFF.

This chain uses TRBV3-1 (or the pseudogene TRBV3-2) with TRBJ2-1; 9 bases fit TRBD2. From germline, CDR1 is LGHDT and CDR2 YNNKEL (reference sequence). CDR3 length: 14 residues. After removal of 5 bases from V and 3 bases from J, the junction contained 2 bases not matched to a gene. The CDR3 DNA follows: TGTGCCAGCAGCAGCGGGGGGAGCTACAATGAGCAGTTCTTC. It yields the protein CASSSGGSYNEQFF.

The gene calls are TRBV18 and TRBJ1-4; D gene ambiguous. The CDR3 sequence is 18 residues long. Germline assignment: CDR1 KGHSH and CDR2 LQKENI. Trimming took 6 bases from V and 4 from J, leaving 24 bases between them. CDR3 DNA: TGTGCCAGCTCCTCGGGAGGACTGATCCAAGGCCTTAATGAAAAACTGTTTTTT. Translation gives CASSSGGLIQGLNEKLFF.

The chain is built from TRBV19 and TRBJ2-3, with D perhaps TRBD2 (5 bases). V lost 1 base to trimming and J lost 0 bases, with 14 bases between them. Germline assignment: CDR1 LNHDA and CDR2 SQIVND (reference sequence). The CDR3 consists of 17 residues. CDR3 sequence reads: CASSIGYVRTSTDTQYF. The CDR3 DNA reads TGTGCCAGTAGTATAGGGTATGTGCGGACTAGCACAGATACGCAGTATTTT.

The chain uses TRBV7-9 and TRBJ2-3, with 11 bases lining up with TRBD2. The V gene's germline CDR1 is SEHNR and CDR2 FQNEAQ (reference sequence). The V and J ends lost 5 bases and 1 base, in that order; junction bases with no gene match: 5. This CDR3 is 16 amino acids long. The CDR3 DNA follows: TGTGCCAGCAGCATTAGCGGGAGGGCTGGCACAGATACGCAGTATTTT. This gives the protein CASSISGRAGTDTQYF. The whole variable domain, remainder taken from reference TRBV7-9 and TRBJ2-3, is DTGVSQNPRHKITKRGQNVTFRCDPISEHNRLYWYRQTLGQGPEFLTYFQNEAQLEKSRLLSDRFSAERPKGSFSTLEIQRTEQGDSAMYLCASSISGRAGTDTQYFGPGTRLTVL.

The chain joins TRBV6-5 to TRBJ1-3; the match to TRBD1 covers 7 bases. The trim removed 6 bases at V and 4 bases at J, leaving 9 bases unmatched. Germline V gene lookup returns CDR1 MNHEY and CDR2 SVGAGI. CDR3 length: 15 amino acids. CDR3: CASRHIRQGGNTIYF. Here the CDR3 DNA reads TGTGCCAGCAGACACATCAGACAGGGAGGAAACACCATATATTTT.

The chain employs TRBV5-4 and TRBJ1-2; a possible D gene is TRBD1 (6 bases). Trimming cost V 4 bases and J 0 bases, with 16 bases left between them. CDR3 length: 16 amino acids. Germline V gives CDR1 SGHNT, CDR2 YYREEE (reference sequence). The DNA for the CDR3 is TGTGCCAGCAGCGGGCGGTTTCGGACAGCTAACTATGGCTACACCTTC. Translation gives CASSGRFRTANYGYTF.

CDR3 sequence reads: CASSRQAGGSGDEQFF. The DNA for the CDR3 is TGTGCCAGCAGCCGACAAGCGGGCGGGAGCGGGGATGAGCAGTTCTTC. The V gene is TRBV3-1 (or the pseudogene TRBV3-2), the J gene TRBJ2-1; TRBD2 matches at 7 bases. The V gene's germline CDR1 is LGHDT and CDR2 YNNKEL (reference sequence). With 4 bases clipped from V and 8 bases from J, the junction kept 14 bases outside the gene matches. There are 16 residues in the CDR3.

This chain uses TRBV27 with TRBJ1-1; 8 bases line up with TRBD1. Germline values: CDR1 MNHEY, CDR2 SMNVEV (reference sequence). Trimming cost V 6 bases and J 0 bases; bases outside gene matches: 9. The CDR3 contains 16 residues. The CDR3 DNA reads TGTGCCAGCAGCCCCCCTCGGACAGGGCTGAACACTGAAGCTTTCTTT. This codes for CASSPPRTGLNTEAFF.

This chain links TRBV27 with TRBJ2-1, with TRBD2 identical over 9 bases. Germline assignment: CDR1 MNHEY and CDR2 SMNVEV (reference sequence). J gave up 0 bases and V 7 bases, and 4 bases lay outside the gene matches. The CDR3 runs to 15 residues. The CDR3: CASMRLAVSYNEQFF. The CDR3 DNA reads as TGTGCCAGCATGCGACTAGCGGTCTCCTACAATGAGCAGTTCTTC.